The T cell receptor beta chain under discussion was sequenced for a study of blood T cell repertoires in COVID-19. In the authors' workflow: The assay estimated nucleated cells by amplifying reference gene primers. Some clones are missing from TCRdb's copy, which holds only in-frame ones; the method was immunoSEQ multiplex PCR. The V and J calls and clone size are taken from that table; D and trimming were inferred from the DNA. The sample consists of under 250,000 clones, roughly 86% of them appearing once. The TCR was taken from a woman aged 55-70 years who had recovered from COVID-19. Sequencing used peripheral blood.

As DNA, the CDR3 is TGTGCCAGTAGTATAGAGGGCGGACTCTATAATTCACCCCTCCACTTT. Translated: CASSIEGGLYNSPLHF. The rearrangement uses TRBV19 and TRBJ1-6; D gene ambiguous. Deletions cut 0 bases from V and 3 bases from J, with 9 bases between. This CDR3 has 16 residues. Germline V gives CDR1 LNHDA, CDR2 SQIVND (reference sequence).